Following are 18 T cell receptor beta chains from one sample sequenced in a study of blood T cells in healthy people across ages. With a J-beta primer mix and a sample-barcoded 5' primer, a second PCR ran about 6 to 11 cycles. TCRdb passed the 5' RACE reads through MiXCR, listing each CDR3 protein once. The sample lists 700,000 or so distinct CDR3 sequences, approximately 40% seen once, with around 30% in the top ten. Specimen: blood. The receptors were sampled from a man aged 80 or over in good health.

The gene calls are TRBV6-2 or TRBV6-3 and TRBJ1-1; D is unresolved. Per the germline V gene, CDR1 is MNHEY and CDR2 is SVGEGT. There are 14 residues in the CDR3. The ends were cut back, 4 bases at V and 1 base at J, with 10 bases in the middle. CDR3 nucleotide sequence: TGTGCCAGCAGTTGGGAGGCGAGGAACACTGAAGCTTTCTTT. The encoded protein is CASSWEARNTEAFF.

The CDR3 coding sequence is TGTGCCAGCAGTTACCGGCGCGGAAGAGGGGCAGATACGCAGTATTTT. Protein: CASSYRRGRGADTQYF. V and J are TRBV6-5 and TRBJ2-3; D may match TRBD1 or TRBD2 (5 bases each). The CDR3 is 16 amino acids. Germline CDR1 and CDR2: MNHEY and SVGAGI. V lost 2 bases and J 4 bases, leaving 16 bases between the germline ends.

This chain uses TRBV6-1 with TRBJ2-5; 8 positions match TRBD1. The CDR3 totals 15 residues. Germline trimming cut 2 bases from V and 11 bases from J; bases unmatched to any gene: 13. CDR1 is MNHNS and CDR2 is SASEGT in the germline V gene. The CDR3 region has the DNA TGTGCCAGCAGTGAAAGTGGACAGGGTCCAAATGAGCAGTACTTC. Its translation: CASSESGQGPNEQYF.

This clonotype has ten or more counts. V usage is TRBV12-3 or TRBV12-4 and J usage is TRBJ2-6, with TRBD2 as a possible D gene (6 bases). The CDR3 is made up of 14 amino acids. The germline V and J ends were trimmed by 3 bases and 3 bases, with 6 bases remaining between them. CDR3 loop: CASSLGGGANVLTF. DNA for the CDR3: TGTGCCAGCAGTTTGGGAGGTGGGGCCAACGTCCTGACTTTC.

Many counts were recorded for this clonotype. The chain uses TRBV20-1 and TRBJ1-2; D is ambiguous. The V gene lost 3 bases and the J gene lost 4 bases, with 15 bases spanning the gap. This CDR3 has 14 residues. Germline-derived CDR1 and CDR2 are DFQATT and SNEGSKA (reference sequence). In DNA, the CDR3 is TGCAGTGCTAGTTTCTCCGCGGGCTCCTATGGCTACACCTTC. Its protein is CSASFSAGSYGYTF.

The genes are TRBV24-1 and TRBJ2-1; D possibly uses TRBD1 or TRBD2 (5 bases each). Germline-derived CDR1 and CDR2 are KGHDR and SFDVKD. V lost 3 bases and J 8 bases, leaving 7 bases between the germline ends. This CDR3 is built from 12 residues. The CDR3 protein is CATSDQGHEQFF. CDR3 nucleotides: TGTGCCACCAGTGATCAGGGACATGAGCAGTTCTTC.

The chain is built from TRBV25-1 and TRBJ2-1; 7 nucleotides agree with TRBD1. V lost 2 bases to trimming and J lost 11 bases; unmatched junction nucleotides: 12. CDR1 and CDR2 (germline): MGHDK, SYGVNS. The CDR3 runs to 15 residues. This CDR3 is CASSERAGGFGKQFF. CDR3 nucleotides: TGTGCCAGCAGTGAACGGGCAGGGGGATTCGGTAAGCAGTTCTTC.

This clonotype was recorded only once. The V gene is TRBV5-1, the J gene TRBJ2-5; 9 nucleotides agree with TRBD2. Germline CDR1 is SGHRS and CDR2 is YFSETQ. V lost 0 bases and J lost 5; bases outside the gene matches: 8. There are 16 residues in the CDR3. CDR3 nucleotides: TGCGCCAGCAGCTTGGAGCCAGCGGGAGGCGTCGAGACCCAGTACTTC. The encoded protein is CASSLEPAGGVETQYF. Full variable domain (rest looked up from reference TRBV5-1 and TRBJ2-5): KAGVTQTPRYLIKTRGQQVTLSCSPISGHRSVSWYQQTPGQGLQFLFEYFSETQRNKGNFPGRFSGRQFSNSRSEMNVSTLELGDSALYLCASSLEPAGGVETQYFGPGTRLLVL.

The chain uses TRBV6-1 and TRBJ1-4, with D tentatively TRBD1 (5 bases). Germline loops: CDR1 MNHNS, CDR2 SASEGT. CDR3 length: 16 residues. V was shortened by 1 base and J by 2 bases, with 11 bases between the two germline ends. CDR3 sequence: CASSEEGRETNEKLFF. The CDR3 DNA is TGTGCCAGCAGTGAAGAGGGCAGGGAGACTAATGAAAAACTGTTTTTT.

This clonotype was observed a handful of times. The chain recombines TRBV5-1 with TRBJ2-5; the D is unclear. The germline gives CDR1 SGHRS, CDR2 YFSETQ. The CDR3 sequence is 16 residues long. With 0 bases removed from V and 9 bases from J, the gap between germline ends came to 21 bases. The CDR3, as DNA: TGCGCCAGCAGCTTGGAGTTCCTAACCGGCGGTCAGGCCCAGTACTTC. This encodes CASSLEFLTGGQAQYF.

This clonotype was seen more than once but under ten times. The CDR3 DNA is TGTGCCAGCAGGGGGGGGTGGCACAATGAGCAGTTCTTC. This sequence encodes CASRGGWHNEQFF. The rearrangement joins TRBV6-2 or TRBV6-3 to TRBJ2-1; 7 bases agree with TRBD2. The germline CDR1 and CDR2 sequences are MNHEY and SVGEGT. V lost 6 bases and J lost 5; bases outside the gene matches: 4. The CDR3 length is 13 residues.

This clonotype was seen only a few times. J is TRBJ2-5 and V is TRBV5-1; D gene uncertain. Trimming removed 3 bases from V and 2 bases from J, with 8 bases in between. The CDR3 loop spans 13 amino acids. Germline-derived CDR1 and CDR2 are SGHRS and YFSETQ. Here the CDR3 reads CASSSPLQETQYF. DNA of the CDR3: TGCGCCAGCAGCTCCCCATTGCAAGAGACCCAGTACTTC.

In this sample, this clonotype turned up a few times. This chain links TRBV2 with TRBJ2-3; D unresolved. V gave up 5 bases and J gave up 1 base, with 10 bases separating them. CDR1 and CDR2 from the germline V gene are SNHLY and FYNNEI. The CDR3 contains 14 residues. The CDR3 DNA reads as TGTGCCAGCAGTATCCGACTTCGCACAGATACGCAGTATTTT. It specifies CASSIRLRTDTQYF.

The sample holds many counts of this clonotype. The genes are TRBV20-1 and TRBJ2-3; TRBD2 matches 9 bases. With 8 bases clipped from V and 4 bases from J, the junction kept 4 bases outside the gene matches. Germline loops: CDR1 DFQATT, CDR2 SNEGSKA (reference sequence). The CDR3 runs 12 residues. CDR3 residues: CSPRLAADTQYF. In nucleotides, the CDR3 is TGCAGTCCCCGACTAGCGGCAGATACGCAGTATTTT.

This clonotype was seen a few times. The chain carries TRBV12-5 and TRBJ2-7; no clear D gene. Trimming shortened V by 2 bases and J by 2 bases, and 7 bases separated the two germline ends. Germline-derived CDR1 and CDR2 are LGHNT and FRNRAP. The CDR3 is 13 residues long. The CDR3, as DNA: TGTGCTAGTGGTTTGCTAACCACCTACGAGCAGTACTTC. Protein sequence: CASGLLTTYEQYF. The complete variable domain, with remaining parts taken from reference TRBV12-5 and TRBJ2-7, reads DARVTQTPRHKVTEMGQEVTMRCQPILGHNTVFWYRQTMMQGLELLAYFRNRAPLDDSGMPKDRFSAEMPDATLATLKIQPSEPRDSAVYFCASGLLTTYEQYFGPGTRLTVT.

The CDR3 loop reads CASTIYGYTF. DNA for the CDR3: TGTGCCAGCACCATCTATGGCTACACCTTC. The chain employs TRBV7-3 and TRBJ1-2, with D unclear. From germline, CDR1 is SGHTA and CDR2 FQGTGA. The V and J ends lost 7 bases and 4 bases respectively, with 4 bases between them. This CDR3 has 10 amino acids. Full variable domain (remainder filled in from reference TRBV7-3 and TRBJ1-2): GAGVSQTPSNKVTEKGKYVELRCDPISGHTALYWYRQSLGQGPEFLIYFQGTGAADDSGLPNDRFFAVRPEGSVSTLKIQRTERGDSAVYLCASTIYGYTFGSGTRLTVV.

This chain links TRBV20-1 with TRBJ2-5, with D possibly being TRBD1 or TRBD2 (6 bases each). The J call may be incorrect, as the DNA end agrees better with TRBJ2-7. Per the germline V gene, CDR1 is DFQATT and CDR2 is SNEGSKA (reference sequence). This CDR3 has 15 amino acids. CDR3 DNA: TGCAGTGCTAGAGAGTCCCGGGGGCGCCTCCACGAGCAGTACTTC. Translating gives CSARESRGRLHEQYF.

As regards this clonotype: One end of the junction does not line up with germline, which may come from a read error. The V and J genes are TRBV6-2 or TRBV6-3 and TRBJ2-1; D is ambiguous. CDR1 and CDR2 from the germline V gene are MNHEY and SVGEGT. The CDR3 totals 13 residues. The CDR3 spells CASSYDVLLLRYF. The CDR3 region has the DNA TGTGCCAGCAGTTACGATGTTCTTCTCCTCCGGTACTTC.